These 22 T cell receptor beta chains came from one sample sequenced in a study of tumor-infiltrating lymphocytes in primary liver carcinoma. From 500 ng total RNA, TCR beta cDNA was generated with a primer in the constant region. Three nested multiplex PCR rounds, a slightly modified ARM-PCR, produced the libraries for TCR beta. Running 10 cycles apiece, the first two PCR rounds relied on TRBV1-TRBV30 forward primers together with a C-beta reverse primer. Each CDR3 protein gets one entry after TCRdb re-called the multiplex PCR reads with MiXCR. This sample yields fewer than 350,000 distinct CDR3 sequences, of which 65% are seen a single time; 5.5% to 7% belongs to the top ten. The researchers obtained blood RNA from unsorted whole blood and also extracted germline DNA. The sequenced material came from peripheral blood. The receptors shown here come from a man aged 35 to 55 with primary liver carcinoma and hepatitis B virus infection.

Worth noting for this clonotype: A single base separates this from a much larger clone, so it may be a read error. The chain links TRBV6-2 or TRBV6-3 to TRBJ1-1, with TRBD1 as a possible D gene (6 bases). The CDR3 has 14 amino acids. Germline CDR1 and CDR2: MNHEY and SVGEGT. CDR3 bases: TGTGCCAACAGTTACGGGGGGCGCGGGACTGAAGCTTTCTTT. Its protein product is CANSYGGRGTEAFF.

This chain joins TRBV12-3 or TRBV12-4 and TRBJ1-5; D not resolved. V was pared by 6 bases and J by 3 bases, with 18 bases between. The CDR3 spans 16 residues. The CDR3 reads CASSLRAGATNQPQHF. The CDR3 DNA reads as TGTGCCAGCAGCCTGCGGGCGGGCGCCACCAATCAGCCCCAGCATTTT.

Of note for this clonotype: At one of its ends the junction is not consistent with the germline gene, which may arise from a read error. Written as DNA, the CDR3 is TGTGCCATCTCACCGGGACTAGGGGGGGCCTACGCGCAGTACTTC. Translation gives CAISPGLGGAYAQYF. The chain joins TRBV6-1 to TRBJ2-7; 8 bases map to TRBD2. CDR1 and CDR2 (germline): MNHNS, SASEGT. The CDR3 sequence is 15 residues long.

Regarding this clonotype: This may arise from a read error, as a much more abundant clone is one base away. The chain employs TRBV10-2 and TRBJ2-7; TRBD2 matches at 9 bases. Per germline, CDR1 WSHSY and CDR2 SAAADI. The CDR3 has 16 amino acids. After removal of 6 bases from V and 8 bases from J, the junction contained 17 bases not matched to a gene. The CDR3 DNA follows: TGCGCCAGCAGCCTAGCCCTTACTAGCGGGCGACCCAAGCAGTACTTC. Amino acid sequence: CASSLALTSGRPKQYF.

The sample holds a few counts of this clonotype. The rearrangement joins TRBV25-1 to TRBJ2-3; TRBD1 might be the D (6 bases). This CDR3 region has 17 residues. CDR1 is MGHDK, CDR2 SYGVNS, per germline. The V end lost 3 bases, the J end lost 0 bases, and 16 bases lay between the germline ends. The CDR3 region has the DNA TGTGCCAGCAGTGAGGCACAGGGATCTTTTAGCACAGATACGCAGTATTTT. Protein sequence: CASSEAQGSFSTDTQYF.

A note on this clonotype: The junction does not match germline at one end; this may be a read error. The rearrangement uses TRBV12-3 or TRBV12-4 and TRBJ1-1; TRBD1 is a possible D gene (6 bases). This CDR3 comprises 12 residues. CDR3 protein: CASSFRDTVAFF. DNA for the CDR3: TGTGCCAGCAGTTTCAGGGACACTGTAGCTTTCTTT.

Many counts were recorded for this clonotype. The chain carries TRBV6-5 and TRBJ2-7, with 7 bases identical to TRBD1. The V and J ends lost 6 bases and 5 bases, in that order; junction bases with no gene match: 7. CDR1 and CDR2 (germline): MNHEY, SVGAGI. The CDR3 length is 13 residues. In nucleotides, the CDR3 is TGTGCCAGCAGACGGAACAGGGGCCACGAGCAGTACTTC. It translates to CASRRNRGHEQYF.

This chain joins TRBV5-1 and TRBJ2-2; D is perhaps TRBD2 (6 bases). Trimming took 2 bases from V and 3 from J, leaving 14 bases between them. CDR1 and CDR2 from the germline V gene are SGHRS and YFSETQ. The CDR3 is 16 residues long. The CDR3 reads CASSFRTMSDTGELFF. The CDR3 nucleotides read TGCGCCAGCAGCTTCAGGACTATGTCGGACACCGGGGAGCTGTTTTTT. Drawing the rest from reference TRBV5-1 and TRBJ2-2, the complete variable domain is KAGVTQTPRYLIKTRGQQVTLSCSPISGHRSVSWYQQTPGQGLQFLFEYFSETQRNKGNFPGRFSGRQFSNSRSEMNVSTLELGDSALYLCASSFRTMSDTGELFFGEGSRLTVL.

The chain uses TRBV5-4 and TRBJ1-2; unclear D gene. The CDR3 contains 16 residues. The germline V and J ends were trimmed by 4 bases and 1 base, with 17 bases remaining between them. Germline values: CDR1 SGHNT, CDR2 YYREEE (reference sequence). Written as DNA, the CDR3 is TGTGCCAGCAGCCAAGAGGCAGCCTTTAATAACTATGGCTACACCTTC. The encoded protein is CASSQEAAFNNYGYTF.

The chain's CDR3 is CASSSMHGYTF. CDR3 in DNA: TGTGCCAGCAGCTCGATGCATGGCTACACCTTC. The chain has TRBV9 and TRBJ1-2; D remains ambiguous. This CDR3 comprises 11 residues. The germline V gene has CDR1 SGDLS and CDR2 YYNGEE. The ends were cut back, 4 bases at V and 6 bases at J, with 7 bases in the middle.

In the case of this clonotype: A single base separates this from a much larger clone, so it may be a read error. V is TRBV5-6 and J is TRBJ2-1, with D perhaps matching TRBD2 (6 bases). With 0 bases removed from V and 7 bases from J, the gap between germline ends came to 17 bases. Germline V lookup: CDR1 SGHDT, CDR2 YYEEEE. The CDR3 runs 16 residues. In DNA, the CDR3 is TGTGCCAGCAGCTTGGTCGGGCTAACGGGAGTAAATGAGCAGTTCTTC. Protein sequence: CASSLVGLTGVNEQFF.

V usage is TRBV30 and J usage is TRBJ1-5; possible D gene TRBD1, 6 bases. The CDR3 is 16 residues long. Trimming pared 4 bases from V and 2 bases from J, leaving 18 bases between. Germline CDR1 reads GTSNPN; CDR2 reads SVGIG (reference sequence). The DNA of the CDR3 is TGTGCCTGGATTGAGACGCGGGCAGGGGGCAATCAGCCCCAGCATTTT. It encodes CAWIETRAGGNQPQHF.

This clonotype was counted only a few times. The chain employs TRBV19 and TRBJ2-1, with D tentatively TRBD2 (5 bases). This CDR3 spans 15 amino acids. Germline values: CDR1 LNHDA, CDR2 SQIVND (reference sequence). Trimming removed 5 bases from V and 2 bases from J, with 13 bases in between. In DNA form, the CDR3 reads TGTGCCAGTAGTCGTGGACTGGGAACCTACAATGAGCAGTTCTTC. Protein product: CASSRGLGTYNEQFF.

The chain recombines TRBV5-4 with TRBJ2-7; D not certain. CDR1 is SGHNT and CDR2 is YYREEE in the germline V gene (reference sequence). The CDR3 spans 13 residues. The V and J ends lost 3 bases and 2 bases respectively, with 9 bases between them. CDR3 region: CASSSTWTYEQYF. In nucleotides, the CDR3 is TGTGCCAGCAGCTCGACCTGGACCTACGAGCAGTACTTC.

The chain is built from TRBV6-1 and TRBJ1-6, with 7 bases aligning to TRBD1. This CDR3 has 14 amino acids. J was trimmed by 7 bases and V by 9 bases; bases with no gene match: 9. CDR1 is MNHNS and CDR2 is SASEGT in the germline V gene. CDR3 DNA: TGTGCCAGGACTGCTACAGGGGACAATTCACCCCTCCACTTT. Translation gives CARTATGDNSPLHF.

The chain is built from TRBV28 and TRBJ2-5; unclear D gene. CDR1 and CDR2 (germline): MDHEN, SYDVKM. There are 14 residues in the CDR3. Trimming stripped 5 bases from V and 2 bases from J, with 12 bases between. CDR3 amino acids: CASSLSYRQETQYF. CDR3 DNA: TGTGCCAGCAGTCTTTCGTACAGACAAGAGACCCAGTACTTC.

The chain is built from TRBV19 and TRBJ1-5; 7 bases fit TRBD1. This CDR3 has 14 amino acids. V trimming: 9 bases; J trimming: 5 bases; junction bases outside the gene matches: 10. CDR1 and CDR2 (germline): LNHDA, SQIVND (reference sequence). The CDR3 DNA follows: TGTGCCAGGGGTAAAGGGCAGGGGGATCAGCCCCAGCATTTT. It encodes CARGKGQGDQPQHF.

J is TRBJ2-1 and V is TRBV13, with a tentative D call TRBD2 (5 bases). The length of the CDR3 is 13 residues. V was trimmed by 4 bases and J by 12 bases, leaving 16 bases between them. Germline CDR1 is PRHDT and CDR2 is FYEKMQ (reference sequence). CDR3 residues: CASSSQRPAGQFF. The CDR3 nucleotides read TGTGCCAGCAGCTCCCAAAGGCCGGCGGGGCAGTTCTTC.

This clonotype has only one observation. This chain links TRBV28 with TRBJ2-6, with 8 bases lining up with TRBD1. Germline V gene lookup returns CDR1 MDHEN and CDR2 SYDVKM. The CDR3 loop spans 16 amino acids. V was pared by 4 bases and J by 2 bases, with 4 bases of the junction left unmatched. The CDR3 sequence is CASSSQTGAGANVLTF. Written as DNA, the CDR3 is TGTGCCAGCAGTTCACAGACAGGGGCTGGGGCCAACGTCCTGACTTTC.

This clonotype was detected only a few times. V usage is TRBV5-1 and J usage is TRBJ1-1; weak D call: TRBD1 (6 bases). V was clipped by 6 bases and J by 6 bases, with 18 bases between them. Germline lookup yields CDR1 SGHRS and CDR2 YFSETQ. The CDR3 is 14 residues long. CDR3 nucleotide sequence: TGCGCCAGCACCGAACAGGGAAGTGGGGCTGAAGCTTTCTTT. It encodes CASTEQGSGAEAFF.

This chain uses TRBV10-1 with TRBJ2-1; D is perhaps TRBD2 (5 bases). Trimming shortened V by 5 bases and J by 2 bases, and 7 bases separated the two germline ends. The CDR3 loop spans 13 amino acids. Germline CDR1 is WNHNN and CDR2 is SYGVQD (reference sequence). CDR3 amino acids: CASSRGTYNEQFF. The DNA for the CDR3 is TGCGCCAGCAGTAGAGGGACCTACAATGAGCAGTTCTTC.

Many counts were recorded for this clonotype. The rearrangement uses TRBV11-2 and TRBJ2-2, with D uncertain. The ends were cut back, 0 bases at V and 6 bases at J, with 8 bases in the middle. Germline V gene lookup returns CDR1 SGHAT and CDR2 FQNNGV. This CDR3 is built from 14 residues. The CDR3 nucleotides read TGTGCCAGCAGCTTAGAGTGGACGTCCGGGGAGCTGTTTTTT. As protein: CASSLEWTSGELFF.